This is a list of T cell receptor beta chains from one sample in a study of chemoradiotherapy in HPV16-positive cancers. The assay was immunoSEQ multiplex PCR, and TCRdb's table has in-frame clones only and misses some. The table has about 20,000 clones, around nine tenths seen once. Sequencing was performed on blood, taken from a patient who underwent chemoradiotherapy. All receptors come from a human donor with HPV-associated anogenital cancer. Each CDR3 is given with its conserved first and last residue. The D gene is left open where the match is weak. The size entry is marked missing in some rows and otherwise reads once, few, many or a size class.

>TRBD1|TRBJ1-2|TRBV2|.
CASSIDRGRGYTF
TGTGCCAGCAGTATCGACAGGGGAAGGGGCTACACCTTC
>.|TRBJ1-1|TRBV18|.
CASSGRWNTEAFF
TGTGCCAGCTCGGGACGGTGGAACACTGAAGCTTTCTTT
>TRBD1|TRBJ1-2|TRBV5-8|.
CASSSKQGDQHGYTF
TGTGCCAGCAGCTCCAAACAGGGGGATCAACATGGCTACACCTTC
>TRBD1|TRBJ1-2|TRBV5-4|once
CASSPVQTGGVSYTF
TGTGCCAGCAGCCCAGTACAGACAGGGGGCGTAAGCTACACCTTC
>.|TRBJ1-1|TRBV19|.
CASTLGGGIMNTEAFF
TGTGCCAGTACCCTAGGGGGAGGGATTATGAACACTGAAGCTTTCTTT
>TRBD2|TRBJ2-7|TRBV10-2|.
CASSDRLAGGPYEQYF
TGCGCCAGCAGTGATAGACTAGCGGGGGGGCCCTACGAGCAGTACTTC
>.|TRBJ2-7|TRBV7-6|few
CASSLESPYEQYF
TGTGCCAGCAGCTTAGAATCCCCCTACGAGCAGTACTTC
>.|TRBJ1-2|TRBV2|.
CASSAQGSGYTF
TGTGCCAGCAGTGCTCAGGGATCCGGCTACACCTTC
>.|TRBJ2-3|TRBV7-2|.
CASSLGRVPDTQYF
TGTGCCAGCAGCTTAGGTAGAGTGCCAGATACGCAGTATTTT
>.|TRBJ2-2|TRBV11-3|.
CASSFRDIFNTGELFF
TGTGCCAGCAGCTTCCGGGACATCTTTAACACCGGGGAGCTGTTTTTT